What follows are 20 T cell receptor beta chains derived from one specimen sequenced in a study of spatial heterogeneity in lung cancer. TCRdb processed the 5' RACE reads anew with MiXCR; each CDR3 protein has one entry. The profile covers tens of thousands of distinct CDR3 sequences, with roughly 13% appearing a single time and 50% to 65% taken by the ten largest. Described time point: sample taken at primary tumor resection. The sequencing used PBMCs, collected at surgery. These receptors were collected from a male donor with early-stage non-small cell lung cancer.

The chain has TRBV6-5 and TRBJ2-1; perhaps D is TRBD1 or TRBD2 (5 bases each). With 2 bases removed from V and 9 bases from J, the gap between germline ends came to 11 bases. The germline gives CDR1 MNHEY, CDR2 SVGAGI. The CDR3 contains 13 residues. CDR3 DNA sequence: TGTGCCAGCAGTTACAGGGGACGGATTGAGCAGTTCTTC. This translates into CASSYRGRIEQFF.

The chain uses TRBV9 and TRBJ2-2; a weak D match, TRBD1 (6 bases). Trimming cost V 0 bases and J 4 bases, with 10 bases left between them. The CDR3 is 15 residues long. Germline V gene lookup returns CDR1 SGDLS and CDR2 YYNGEE. The CDR3 DNA is TGTGCCAGCAGCGTAGAGGCCAGGGGCACCGGGGAGCTGTTTTTT. Translated: CASSVEARGTGELFF. Complete variable domain (other parts from reference TRBV9 and TRBJ2-2): DSGVTQTPKHLITATGQRVTLRCSPRSGDLSVYWYQQSLDQGLQFLIQYYNGEERAKGNILERFSAQQFPDLHSELNLSSLELGDSALYFCASSVEARGTGELFFGEGSRLTVL.

This clonotype was picked up many times. The chain recombines TRBV7-2 with TRBJ2-5; D gene uncertain. This CDR3 has 12 amino acids. Germline V lookup: CDR1 SGHTA, CDR2 FQGNSA. The V gene lost 3 bases and the J gene lost 5 bases, with 7 bases spanning the gap. This chain's CDR3 is CASSLRMETQYF. CDR3 nucleotide sequence: TGTGCCAGCAGCTTGAGGATGGAGACCCAGTACTTC.

This clonotype occurred many times. The gene calls are TRBV12-3 or TRBV12-4 and TRBJ2-1; 7 nucleotides align to TRBD2. After removal of 5 bases from V and 3 bases from J, the junction contained 7 bases not matched to a gene. This CDR3 spans 15 amino acids. CDR3 sequence (DNA): TGTGCCAGCAGTCCACCCGGACTAGTCTACAATGAGCAGTTCTTC. It specifies CASSPPGLVYNEQFF.

The rearrangement joins TRBV5-1 to TRBJ2-5; D remains unclear. The germline gives CDR1 SGHRS, CDR2 YFSETQ. This CDR3 has 14 amino acids. V was clipped by 0 bases and J by 5 bases, with 11 bases between them. Here the CDR3 DNA reads TGCGCCAGCAGCTTGGAGAGGAATTCGGAGACCCAGTACTTC. Its protein product is CASSLERNSETQYF.

There are many counts of this clonotype. The chain carries TRBV7-2 and TRBJ2-1; D gene uncertain. The germline gives CDR1 SGHTA, CDR2 FQGNSA. The length of the CDR3 is 15 residues. V was shortened by 0 bases and J by 4 bases, with 10 bases between the two germline ends. The CDR3 protein is CASSLAGTRYNEQFF. The CDR3 DNA reads TGTGCCAGCAGCTTAGCGGGTACCCGATACAATGAGCAGTTCTTC.

This clonotype appeared many times. J is TRBJ2-5 and V is TRBV24-1, with 13 bases identical to TRBD2. The length of the CDR3 is 16 residues. Per germline, CDR1 KGHDR and CDR2 SFDVKD. The ends lost 4 bases at V and 5 bases at J; junction bases unmatched: 6. The DNA of the CDR3 is TGTGCCACCAGTGAGCCTGGGACTAGCGGGATGGAGACCCAGTACTTC. Residues: CATSEPGTSGMETQYF.

This clonotype was seen a few times. V and J are TRBV6-1 and TRBJ1-2; 8 nucleotides line up with TRBD1. Germline V gene data show CDR1 as MNHNS and CDR2 as SASEGT. V lost 5 bases to trimming and J lost 1 base; unmatched junction nucleotides: 9. There are 16 residues in the CDR3. The CDR3 sequence is CASSSPGQALNYGYTF. The CDR3 nucleotides read TGTGCCAGCAGTTCTCCGGGACAGGCGCTTAACTATGGCTACACCTTC.

The chain uses TRBV27 and TRBJ2-7; 8 nucleotides align to TRBD1. Germline loops: CDR1 MNHEY, CDR2 SMNVEV (reference sequence). CDR3 length: 14 residues. V lost 5 bases and J lost 4; bases outside the gene matches: 7. CDR3 sequence: CASSNTGGKYEQYF. Written as DNA, the CDR3 is TGTGCCAGCAGTAATACAGGGGGGAAGTACGAGCAGTACTTC.

There are a few counts of this clonotype. The genes are TRBV10-3 and TRBJ1-5, with TRBD1 matching over 7 bases. This CDR3 comprises 13 residues. V was clipped by 5 bases and J by 6 bases; unmatched bases: 4. Germline CDR1 ENHRY, CDR2 SYGVKD. The CDR3, as DNA: TGTGCCATCAGTTTGGGACAGTTTCAGCCCCAGCATTTT. Protein sequence: CAISLGQFQPQHF.

The chain employs TRBV7-9 and TRBJ2-3; D might be TRBD2 (5 bases). CDR3 length: 15 amino acids. Deletions cut 1 base from V and 4 bases from J, with 12 bases between. The germline CDR1 and CDR2 sequences are SEHNR and FQNEAQ (reference sequence). The CDR3 coding sequence is TGTGCCAGCAGCTTAGGCGGCGGGCTGGCAGATACGCAGTATTTT. Translated, it gives CASSLGGGLADTQYF.

A few counts support this clonotype. The chain's CDR3 is CAISDDIQLHGYTF. The CDR3 DNA follows: TGTGCCATCAGTGACGACATCCAACTTCATGGCTACACCTTC. This chain connects TRBV10-3 to TRBJ1-2; D is unresolved. Germline V gene lookup returns CDR1 ENHRY and CDR2 SYGVKD. Trimming took off 3 bases at V and 6 bases at J, with 14 bases between the two ends. The CDR3 consists of 14 residues.

A few counts support this clonotype. The chain has TRBV29-1 and TRBJ2-7; D remains unclear. This CDR3 comprises 14 residues. V lost 3 bases and J 4 bases, leaving 16 bases between the germline ends. Germline V gives CDR1 SQVTM, CDR2 ANQGSEA. The CDR3 protein is CSVDGTVFPYEQYF. The CDR3 DNA sequence: TGCAGCGTTGACGGAACCGTGTTCCCGTACGAGCAGTACTTC.

This clonotype has just a few counts. The gene calls are TRBV7-2 and TRBJ1-5; D unclear. The CDR3 contains 15 residues. The V gene lost 5 bases and the J gene lost 3 bases, with 14 bases spanning the gap. Germline V lookup: CDR1 SGHTA, CDR2 FQGNSA. DNA for the CDR3: TGTGCCAGCAGCCGCTTTTTGGGTCCCAATCAGCCCCAGCATTTT. Translation gives CASSRFLGPNQPQHF.

This clonotype was picked up a small number of times. The rearrangement joins TRBV30 to TRBJ1-5; TRBD1 aligns across 9 bases. Germline V gene data show CDR1 as GTSNPN and CDR2 as SVGIG (reference sequence). J was trimmed by 7 bases and V by 2 bases; bases with no gene match: 9. The CDR3 sequence is 15 residues long. For the CDR3, the DNA is TGTGCCTGGAGTCCTAACGACAGGGGGGACCAGCCCCAGCATTTT. Protein sequence: CAWSPNDRGDQPQHF. The full variable domain, in which reference TRBV30 and TRBJ1-5 provide the parts outside the CDR3, is SQTIHQWPATLVQPVGSPLSLECTVEGTSNPNLYWYRQAAGRGLQLLFYSVGIGQISSEVPQNLSASRPQDRQFILSSKKLLLSDSGFYLCAWSPNDRGDQPQHFGDGTRLSIL.

The chain carries TRBV7-9 and TRBJ1-2; D possibly corresponds to TRBD1 (5 bases). V lost 7 bases and J 3 bases, leaving 9 bases between the germline ends. The CDR3 runs to 12 residues. Germline V gene sequence: CDR1 SEHNR, CDR2 FQNEAQ (reference sequence). The CDR3 reads CASTGRDYGYTF. The CDR3 DNA reads TGTGCCAGCACCGGCAGGGACTATGGCTACACCTTC.

The chain links TRBV28 to TRBJ2-7; 8 bases fit TRBD2. With 2 bases clipped from V and 5 bases from J, the junction kept 11 bases outside the gene matches. The germline gives CDR1 MDHEN, CDR2 SYDVKM. The CDR3 totals 16 residues. CDR3 nucleotides: TGTGCCAGCAGTTTACCCGGGACTAGGAAGGTCAACGAGCAGTACTTC. Amino acid sequence: CASSLPGTRKVNEQYF.

Remarks on this clonotype: This clone may be a read error of a much larger clone one base away. The CDR3 sequence: CASRPHRRDYNSPLHF. In DNA, the CDR3 is TGCGCCAGCAGACCGCATCGGAGAGACTATAATTCACCCCTCCACTTT. The V and J genes are TRBV5-1 and TRBJ1-6; the D is unclear. Germline-derived CDR1 and CDR2 are SGHRS and YFSETQ. This CDR3 region has 16 residues. V dropped 5 bases and J dropped 3 bases, with 15 bases sitting between them.

V and J are TRBV18 and TRBJ1-6, with D perhaps TRBD1 (6 bases). V was cut by 1 base and J by 13 bases, with 17 bases left in between. Germline V lookup: CDR1 KGHSH, CDR2 LQKENI. The length of the CDR3 is 15 residues. The CDR3 nucleotides read TGTGCCAGCTCACCACGGCCGGACAGTCCCGTCCCCCTCCACTTT. It specifies CASSPRPDSPVPLHF.

This clonotype was counted a few times. The chain links TRBV28 to TRBJ2-3; 7 bases align to TRBD1. V was clipped by 6 bases and J by 0 bases; unmatched bases: 15. This CDR3 is 18 amino acids long. CDR1 is MDHEN and CDR2 is SYDVKM in the germline V gene. The CDR3 sequence: CASRPPYTGTVSTDTQYF. As DNA, the CDR3 is TGTGCCAGCAGACCTCCCTATACCGGGACAGTTAGCACAGATACGCAGTATTTT.